A single sample is the source of the 21 T cell receptor beta chains below, sequenced in a study of cytomegalovirus exposure and HLA in healthy donors. With 60 Vbeta and 13 Jbeta primers, the PCR was carried out. The method was immunoSEQ multiplex PCR; TCRdb's version includes in-frame clones alone and lacks a portion of them. The sample yields about 210,000 clones, about 76% seen once. The sample comprised PBMCs. The receptors here all came from a male donor in good health and CMV-seropositive.

The V and J genes are TRBV19 and TRBJ2-7; 10 bases fit TRBD1. Germline CDR1 and CDR2: LNHDA and SQIVND (reference sequence). There are 14 residues in the CDR3. V lost 4 bases, J lost 5 bases, and 5 bases stayed unmatched. The CDR3 is CASSTGQGPHEQYF. The CDR3, as DNA: TGTGCCAGTAGTACGGGACAGGGGCCCCACGAGCAGTACTTC.

The chain combines TRBV6-6 with TRBJ2-2, with D possibly being TRBD2 (6 bases). Germline lookup yields CDR1 MNHNY and CDR2 SVGAGI (reference sequence). The CDR3 has 14 residues. The V end was cut by 7 bases, the J end by 0 bases, with 9 bases between. Here the CDR3 DNA reads TGTGCCAGCAATGGGGGGACGAACACCGGGGAGCTGTTTTTT. Encoded protein: CASNGGTNTGELFF.

This CDR3 reads CASSYSYRRETEAFF. The CDR3 DNA reads as TGTGCCAGCAGTTACTCCTACCGCAGGGAAACTGAAGCTTTCTTT. This rearrangement joins TRBV6-5 to TRBJ1-1; tentative D call: TRBD1 (5 bases). The germline V gene encodes CDR1 MNHEY and CDR2 SVGAGI. The V end was cut by 0 bases, the J end by 5 bases, with 13 bases between. The CDR3 sequence is 15 residues long.

The chain combines TRBV7-8 with TRBJ2-7; TRBD2 matches at 7 bases. Germline CDR1 reads SGHVS; CDR2 reads FQNEAQ. The CDR3 has 15 residues. The V gene end was trimmed by 5 bases and the J gene end by 6 bases; junction bases not matched to a gene: 13. Here the CDR3 reads CASSGMREPKGEQYF. CDR3 DNA sequence: TGTGCCAGCAGCGGGATGCGGGAGCCGAAGGGCGAGCAGTACTTC. The full variable domain, rest sourced from reference TRBV7-8 and TRBJ2-7, is GAGVSQSPRYKVAKRGQDVALRCDPISGHVSLFWYQQALGQGPEFLTYFQNEAQLDKSGLPSDRFFAERPEGSVSTLKIQRTQQEDSAVYLCASSGMREPKGEQYFGPGTRLTVT.

This sequence joins TRBV25-1 and TRBJ2-2; 13 bases are a match to TRBD2. J was trimmed by 6 bases and V by 10 bases; bases with no gene match: 8. CDR1 is MGHDK, CDR2 SYGVNS, per germline. The CDR3 consists of 15 residues. CDR3 sequence: CATQTSGRKAGELFF. In nucleotides, the CDR3 is TGTGCCACCCAGACTAGCGGGAGGAAGGCCGGGGAGCTGTTTTTT.

This chain uses TRBV4-1 with TRBJ1-2; D possibly corresponds to TRBD1 (5 bases). The germline V gene has CDR1 MGHRA and CDR2 YSYEKL. The CDR3 covers 20 residues. V lost 1 base and J 1 base, leaving 25 bases between the germline ends. CDR3 in DNA: TGCGCCAGCAGCCAAGGGATCCTAGGGTCCGGAGTTGACAGTAACTATGGCTACACCTTC. Translating it yields CASSQGILGSGVDSNYGYTF.

The CDR3 loop is CASSAITLRGGNTDTQYF. CDR3 sequence (DNA): TGTGCCAGCAGTGCAATCACCCTAAGGGGGGGTAACACAGATACGCAGTATTTT. V is TRBV6-1 and J is TRBJ2-3, with D perhaps TRBD2 (7 bases). Trimming cost V 4 bases and J 2 bases, with 22 bases left between them. CDR3 size: 18 residues. Per germline, CDR1 MNHNS and CDR2 SASEGT.

This clone was recorded once. The chain is built from TRBV11-2 and TRBJ2-7; 7 nucleotides align to TRBD1. Germline CDR1 is SGHAT and CDR2 is FQNNGV. CDR3 size: 14 residues. V shed 2 bases, J shed 2 bases, and the junction held 3 bases outside the gene matches. The CDR3 DNA reads as TGTGCCAGCAGCTTAAACAGGGGCCCCTACGAGCAGTACTTC. Its translation: CASSLNRGPYEQYF.

This clone was observed a handful of times. The rearrangement uses TRBV7-2 and TRBJ1-2; D ambiguous. Trimming shortened V by 2 bases and J by 4 bases, and 17 bases separated the two germline ends. The CDR3 consists of 16 residues. The germline V gene has CDR1 SGHTA and CDR2 FQGNSA. The CDR3 loop is CASSLPAAAVFYGYTF. The CDR3, as DNA: TGTGCCAGCAGCTTACCGGCAGCCGCGGTATTCTATGGCTACACCTTC. Full variable domain (outside the CDR3, taken from reference TRBV7-2 and TRBJ1-2): GAGVSQSPSNKVTEKGKDVELRCDPISGHTALYWYRQSLGQGLEFLIYFQGNSAPDKSGLPSDRFSAERTGGSVSTLTIQRTQQEDSAVYLCASSLPAAAVFYGYTFGSGTRLTVV.

The chain is built from TRBV7-2 and TRBJ1-3, with D hard to call. The CDR3 loop spans 15 amino acids. Trimming took 4 bases from V and 5 from J, leaving 15 bases between them. CDR1 SGHTA and CDR2 FQGNSA come from the germline V gene. The CDR3 loop is CASSSAGTTRNTIYF. As DNA, the CDR3 is TGTGCCAGCAGCTCAGCAGGAACTACTAGAAACACCATATATTTT.

The V call is TRBV27, the J call TRBJ2-5; TRBD1 matches 9 bases. The ends lost 1 base at V and 5 bases at J; junction bases unmatched: 5. The CDR3 is made up of 15 amino acids. The germline V gene has CDR1 MNHEY and CDR2 SMNVEV (reference sequence). The CDR3 coding sequence is TGTGCCAGCAGTTTATGGGGACAGGGTGGGGAGACCCAGTACTTC. This codes for CASSLWGQGGETQYF.

In regard to this clone: At one end, the junction sequence differs from germline, possibly due to a read error. This sequence joins TRBV18 and TRBJ2-1; TRBD1 matches 7 bases. The CDR3 is 12 amino acids. In germline, CDR1 is KGHSH, CDR2 LQKENI. This chain's CDR3 is CASSPVSGTAVF. Here the CDR3 DNA reads TGTGCCAGCTCACCAGTTTCCGGGACAGCCGTCTTC.

The genes are TRBV29-1 and TRBJ1-2; D gene unclear. Germline V CDR1 and CDR2: SQVTM, ANQGSEA. This CDR3 has 14 amino acids. Trimming removed 0 bases at V and 0 bases at J, with 8 bases between. The CDR3, as DNA: TGCAGCGTTGAAGACAGGCGGGCTAACTATGGCTACACCTTC. This translates into CSVEDRRANYGYTF.

The CDR3, as DNA: TGTGCCAGCAGCTTAGAGCGTAGCGTCTACGAGCAGTACTTC. Translated: CASSLERSVYEQYF. The gene calls are TRBV7-2 and TRBJ2-7; D perhaps matches TRBD2 (5 bases). Trimming stripped 1 base from V and 3 bases from J, with 10 bases between. Germline V gives CDR1 SGHTA, CDR2 FQGNSA. CDR3 length equals 14 residues.

This chain uses TRBV28 with TRBJ2-1, with TRBD1 as a possible D gene (6 bases). Per the germline V gene, CDR1 is MDHEN and CDR2 is SYDVKM. The CDR3 contains 13 residues. V was shortened by 6 bases and J by 9 bases, with 15 bases between the two germline ends. CDR3 loop: CASRGAGLAEQFF. Here the CDR3 DNA reads TGTGCCAGCAGGGGGGCAGGGCTCGCTGAGCAGTTCTTC.

This clone was detected only once. The V call is TRBV7-2, the J call TRBJ1-4; D is perhaps TRBD1 (5 bases). There are 16 residues in the CDR3. The V end was cut by 5 bases, the J end by 8 bases, with 21 bases between. CDR1 is SGHTA, CDR2 FQGNSA, per germline. The CDR3 loop reads CASSPGFREMEEKLFF. CDR3 bases: TGTGCCAGCAGCCCAGGATTCAGGGAAATGGAAGAAAAACTGTTTTTT.

Concerning this clone: At one boundary the junction diverges from the germline segment, which might be a read error. This chain connects TRBV7-9 to TRBJ2-7; 9 nucleotides align to TRBD2. The germline CDR1 and CDR2 sequences are SEHNR and FQNEAQ (reference sequence). This CDR3 has 16 residues. CDR3 residues: CSSSSSGEGGSYEQYF. The CDR3, as DNA: TGTTCCAGCAGCTCTAGCGGGGAAGGAGGGTCCTACGAGCAGTACTTC.

V is TRBV9 and J is TRBJ2-5; 12 nucleotides match TRBD2. Germline CDR1 SGDLS, CDR2 YYNGEE. The CDR3 covers 19 residues. J gave up 0 bases and V 2 bases, and 11 bases lay outside the gene matches. CDR3 region: CASSVSWETSGGYQETQYF. The CDR3 region has the DNA TGTGCCAGCAGCGTTTCGTGGGAGACTAGCGGGGGATACCAAGAGACCCAGTACTTC.

For the CDR3, the DNA is TGTGCCAGCTCACCCGTCCCGGGAGAAAACATTCAGTACTTC. Translated: CASSPVPGENIQYF. The chain combines TRBV18 with TRBJ2-4; weak D call: TRBD2 (6 bases). Trimming took off 3 bases at V and 5 bases at J, with 11 bases between the two ends. The CDR3 is 14 amino acids. The germline CDR1 and CDR2 sequences are KGHSH and LQKENI.

This rearrangement joins TRBV19 to TRBJ2-1; D is ambiguous. The germline V gene has CDR1 LNHDA and CDR2 SQIVND (reference sequence). V was shortened by 9 bases and J by 0 bases, with 9 bases between the two germline ends. The CDR3 is 13 amino acids. The CDR3 region is CASLGSSYNEQFF. The CDR3 DNA follows: TGTGCCAGCCTAGGAAGCTCCTACAATGAGCAGTTCTTC.

The chain recombines TRBV7-9 with TRBJ1-2; maybe TRBD1 (6 bases). Per germline, CDR1 SEHNR and CDR2 FQNEAQ (reference sequence). The CDR3 consists of 15 residues. The V gene lost 5 bases and the J gene lost 1 base, with 14 bases spanning the gap. The CDR3, as DNA: TGTGCCAGCAGCACTAAGGACAGCTTTAACTATGGCTACACCTTC. It translates to CASSTKDSFNYGYTF.